These T cell receptor beta chains were read from a single sample in a study of T cell changes during pregnancy in multiple sclerosis. Libraries were prepared by immunoSEQ multiplex PCR; TCRdb keeps only in-frame clonotypes and omits some of them. The sample contains about 98,000 clones, about 91% of which appear only once. The sequencing used peripheral blood, collected after pregnancy. These receptors were obtained from a female donor in good health, enrolled as a control in a pregnancy study. Both conserved end residues are part of each CDR3. D genes are given only for firm matches. Only part of the rows carry a size: once, few, many, or a class if the clone is expanded.

V	length	J	D	size	DNA	CDR3
TRBV30	11	TRBJ2-7	.	.	TGTGCCTGGAGTTTCGTTAACGAGCAGTACTTC	CAWSFVNEQYF
TRBV7-7	17	TRBJ2-2	TRBD1	.	TGTGCTAGCAGCCGGGCCCCCGGACAGGGGAACACCGGGGAGCTGTTTTTT	CASSRAPGQGNTGELFF
TRBV30	13	TRBJ1-2	TRBD1	.	TGTGCCTGGAGTGGACAGGGTTTCGATGGCTACACCTTC	CAWSGQGFDGYTF
TRBV4-1	16	TRBJ2-5	.	.	TGCGCCAGCAGTCTTCACCAGGGGGGTGAAAAAGAGACCCAGTACTTC	CASSLHQGGEKETQYF
TRBV2	16	TRBJ2-1	.	.	TGTGCCAGCAAAAGTAGGGCCCAGCGGTCCTACAATGAGCAGTTCTTC	CASKSRAQRSYNEQFF
TRBV9	14	TRBJ1-3	.	once	TGTGCCAGCAGCGTCGGGAGCTCTGGAAACACCATATATTTT	CASSVGSSGNTIYF
TRBV6-5	14	TRBJ1-1	.	.	TGTGCCAGCAGGAACCGGGGTCAGAACACTGAAGCTTTCTTT	CASRNRGQNTEAFF
TRBV19	16	TRBJ2-3	TRBD2	.	TGTGCCAGTAGTGGACTAGGAGGCCTTAGCACAGATACGCAGTATTTT	CASSGLGGLSTDTQYF
TRBV6-5	15	TRBJ2-3	.	.	TGTGCCAGCAGCTCAACAGGGAGTACTGGTGATACGCAGTATTTT	CASSSTGSTGDTQYF
TRBV10-2	14	TRBJ1-1	.	.	TGCGCCAGCAGTGACACAGCGACTATTACTGAAGCTTTCTTT	CASSDTATITEAFF
TRBV6-1	17	TRBJ1-3	.	.	TGTGCCAGCAGTGAAGCGTCCCCGCAGGGGAGCGGAAACACCATATATTTT	CASSEASPQGSGNTIYF
TRBV7-9	19	TRBJ2-7	TRBD1	.	TGTGCCAGCAGCTTACAACCGGGACAGGCGGCCCATCTCGGTTACGAGCAGTACTTC	CASSLQPGQAAHLGYEQYF
TRBV12-2	18	TRBJ1-2	.	.	TGTGCAAGTCGCTTAGCGGGGGTAGGGGACAGGGCTCTCTATGGCTACACCTTC	CASRLAGVGDRALYGYTF
TRBV11-3	15	TRBJ2-7	.	.	TGTGCCAGCAGCTTAGGAGGGGGGGGGAACTACGAGCAGTACTTC	CASSLGGGGNYEQYF
TRBV5-4	12	TRBJ2-7	TRBD2	few	TGTGCCAGCGGTAGCGGGGGCTACGAGCAGTACTTC	CASGSGGYEQYF
TRBV5-6	17	TRBJ2-1	TRBD2	.	TGTGCCAGCAGCTTGGCCGGAAGCGGGAGGGCCTATGGTGAGCAGTTCTTC	CASSLAGSGRAYGEQFF
TRBV2	13	TRBJ1-5	.	.	TGTGCCAGCGTCCCGGGTCCGAATCAGCCCCAGCATTTT	CASVPGPNQPQHF
TRBV7-9	15	TRBJ2-7	.	.	TGTGCCAGCAGCTCCAACAGGGTCAACTCCTACGAGCAGTACTTC	CASSSNRVNSYEQYF
TRBV2	13	TRBJ2-7	.	.	TGTGCCAGCAGCCGGGGGGCCCCCTACGAGCAGTACTTC	CASSRGAPYEQYF
TRBV4-2	12	TRBJ1-4	.	.	TGTGCCAGCAGCCAACTGGGCGAAAAACTGTTTTTT	CASSQLGEKLFF
TRBV4-1	12	TRBJ1-6	.	.	TGCGCCAGCAGCCAAGGTGGGGCGCCCCTCCACTTT	CASSQGGAPLHF
TRBV7-2	14	TRBJ2-7	TRBD2	.	TGTGCCAGCAGCTTAGTGGGACTAAGCAACGAGCAGTACTTC	CASSLVGLSNEQYF
TRBV9	14	TRBJ1-6	.	.	TGTGCCAGCAGCGCCCTCCTTATCGGTTCACCCCTCCACTTT	CASSALLIGSPLHF
TRBV7-9	11	TRBJ2-7	.	.	TGTGCCAGCACCCCCGGCTACGAGCAGTACTTC	CASTPGYEQYF
TRBV13	14	TRBJ1-5	.	.	TGTGCCAGCAGCCAAGGGGCTAGTCGGGTGCCCCAGCATTTT	CASSQGASRVPQHF
TRBV27	17	TRBJ2-3	TRBD2	.	TGTGCCAGCAGCTCAGATACTCAGCGGGGAGGAAAAAATACGCAGTATTTT	CASSSDTQRGGKNTQYF
TRBV25-1	13	TRBJ1-2	.	.	TGTGCCAGCAGTGAGGATCAGGGTGGGGGCTACACCTTC	CASSEDQGGGYTF
TRBV19	14	TRBJ2-2	.	.	TGTGCCAGTACTCCAACCTCAGGGACCGGGGAGCTGTTTTTT	CASTPTSGTGELFF
TRBV19	14	TRBJ1-1	.	.	TGTGCCAGTACGTCCCAGTATGTAAACACTGAAGCTTTCTTT	CASTSQYVNTEAFF
TRBV18	19	TRBJ1-1	.	.	TGTGCCAGCTCACCGCAGGGGCTGCAGTATAGAAGCGGTAACACTGAAGCTTTCTTT	CASSPQGLQYRSGNTEAFF
TRBV11-2	15	TRBJ1-5	.	.	TGTGCCAGCAGCTTAGGCCCGTTTGGGAGGCAGCCCCAGCATTTT	CASSLGPFGRQPQHF
TRBV19	17	TRBJ1-1	TRBD1	.	TGTGCCAGTAGCCGGGACAGGGGCCTGCGGGAGAACACTGAAGCTTTCTTT	CASSRDRGLRENTEAFF
TRBV7-8	16	TRBJ2-5	TRBD2	.	TGTGCCAGCAGCCCACATCCGGGACTAGCGGGAGAGACCCAGTACTTC	CASSPHPGLAGETQYF
TRBV27	17	TRBJ2-7	TRBD1	.	TGTGCCAGCAACAAGGGGACAGGGATATCCGGAGCCTACGAGCAGTACTTC	CASNKGTGISGAYEQYF
TRBV7-6	14	TRBJ1-3	.	.	TGTGCCAGCAGCTATCAGGGGTCTGGAAACACCATATATTTT	CASSYQGSGNTIYF
TRBV6-1	14	TRBJ2-7	.	.	TGTGCCAGCAGGTTTATGCCAGAAACCTACGAGCAGTACTTC	CASRFMPETYEQYF
TRBV30	14	TRBJ2-7	.	.	TGTGCCTGGAGTTATCGTTTAGTAGCCTACGAGCAGTACTTC	CAWSYRLVAYEQYF
TRBV30	13	TRBJ1-6	.	.	TGTGCCTGGAGTCCCTTTGAGAGTTCACCCCTCCACTTT	CAWSPFESSPLHF
TRBV25-1	12	TRBJ1-1	.	.	TGTGCCAGCGGCGTGGGCGAGGGAGTTGCTTTCTTT	CASGVGEGVAFF
TRBV6-5	14	TRBJ1-1	TRBD1	.	TGTGCCAGCAGCACACACGAGGGACAGCTTGAAGCTTTCTTT	CASSTHEGQLEAFF
TRBV4-2	17	TRBJ2-5	TRBD2	.	TGTGCCAGCAGCCACCGACTAGCGGGAGGGACCCAAGAGACCCAGTACTTC	CASSHRLAGGTQETQYF
TRBV28	15	TRBJ2-1	TRBD2	.	TGTGCCAGCAGTTTAGTACTAGCGGGGCGGAATGAGCAGTTCTTC	CASSLVLAGRNEQFF
TRBV2	16	TRBJ2-4	.	once	TGTGCCAGCAGTGTTGTATCGGCAGGGTCCAAAAACATTCAGTACTTC	CASSVVSAGSKNIQYF
TRBV5-1	12	TRBJ1-2	.	.	TGCGCCAGCAGCTTGGACAGGGATGGCTACACCTTC	CASSLDRDGYTF
TRBV7-3	14	TRBJ2-3	TRBD2	.	TGTGCCAGCAGCTCTCAGCGGGGGACAGATACGCAGTATTTT	CASSSQRGTDTQYF
TRBV7-6	14	TRBJ2-7	.	.	TGTGCCAGCAGCCCATCCCGGGCCCGGGGGGAGCAGTACTTC	CASSPSRARGEQYF
TRBV11-2	15	TRBJ2-1	TRBD2	.	TGTGCCAGCAGCCTAATCGCGGGAGTTGTTAATGAGCAGTTCTTC	CASSLIAGVVNEQFF
TRBV4-1	18	TRBJ1-2	TRBD1	once	TGCGCCAGCAGGAGAACCGAGACAGGGAGTTTGGGGAGAGATGGCTACACCTTC	CASRRTETGSLGRDGYTF
TRBV4-2	18	TRBJ2-7	.	.	TGTGCCAGCAGCCAAGATGAGGATTTCGGTTCCCCTTGTTACGAGCAGTACTTC	CASSQDEDFGSPCYEQYF
TRBV4-1	19	TRBJ1-6	.	once	TGCGCCAGCAGCCAAGATCACGACAATTCGGACTTCGTCTATTCACCCCTCCACTTT	CASSQDHDNSDFVYSPLHF
TRBV6-6	11	TRBJ2-5	.	.	TGTGCCAGCAGTTCGGCGACCACTAAGTACTTC	CASSSATTKYF
TRBV7-8	15	TRBJ1-1	.	.	TGTGCCAGCAGCTTAGCATCGTTGGCAGCCCGGGTAGCTTTCTTT	CASSLASLAARVAFF
TRBV27	13	TRBJ2-2	.	.	TGTGCCAGCAGTCCGCGTATGGAGGGGGAGCTGTTTTTT	CASSPRMEGELFF
TRBV4-2	12	TRBJ2-7	TRBD2	.	TGTGCCAGCAGCATAAGCGGGAAAGAGCAGTACTTC	CASSISGKEQYF
TRBV29-1	13	TRBJ2-7	TRBD2	.	TGCAGCGTTAAGGGACTAGCGATGTACGAGCAGTACTTC	CSVKGLAMYEQYF
TRBV11-3	18	TRBJ2-1	TRBD2	.	TGTGCCAGCAGCTTAGATCAGGGCGGGAGTATGTCCTACAATGAGCAGTTCTTC	CASSLDQGGSMSYNEQFF
TRBV30	13	TRBJ2-3	.	.	TGTGCCGGGTCAGGGGACTCGGGGGGTACGCAGTATTTT	CAGSGDSGGTQYF
TRBV29-1	10	TRBJ1-2	.	.	TGCGGAGCCGGGGGGGATGGCTACACCTTC	CGAGGDGYTF
TRBV29-1	13	TRBJ1-1	.	.	TGCAGCGCTGAACAGGGCTACGGGACTGAAGCTTTCTTT	CSAEQGYGTEAFF